Shown below are 28 T cell receptor beta chains from a single sample sequenced in a study of blood T cell repertoires in COVID-19. Here immunoSEQ multiplex PCR was the method, and the copy in TCRdb shows in-frame clones only, minus some. The top ten hold 2.6% of the sample, which has about 240,000 clones, 80% to 90% seen once. The specimen was PBMCs or T cells enriched from blood (not recorded which). These receptors were obtained from a woman under 40 with acute COVID-19.

For the CDR3, the DNA is TGTGCCAGCAGTTTAGCGGGGGGGACTGAAGCTTTCTTT. Residues: CASSLAGGTEAFF. The J gene is TRBJ1-1, the V gene TRBV12-3 or TRBV12-4, with D perhaps matching TRBD1 (5 bases). There are 13 residues in the CDR3. Trimming stripped 0 bases from V and 5 bases from J, with 7 bases between.

The chain has TRBV19 and TRBJ1-5, with D tentatively TRBD1 (5 bases). CDR1 and CDR2 from the germline V gene are LNHDA and SQIVND (reference sequence). CDR3 length: 14 residues. V gave up 7 bases and J gave up 1 base, with 11 bases separating them. CDR3 coding DNA: TGTGCCAGTAAGAAGCGGGGCAGCAATCAGCCCCAGCATTTT. Encoded protein: CASKKRGSNQPQHF. Full variable domain (outside the CDR3, taken from reference TRBV19 and TRBJ1-5): DGGITQSPKYLFRKEGQNVTLSCEQNLNHDAMYWYRQDPGQGLRLIYYSQIVNDFQKGDIAEGYSVSREKKESFPLTVTSAQKNPTAFYLCASKKRGSNQPQHFGDGTRLSIL.

The chain has TRBV2 and TRBJ1-5; 10 bases agree with TRBD1. The trim removed 6 bases at V and 7 bases at J, leaving 9 bases unmatched. In germline, CDR1 is SNHLY, CDR2 FYNNEI. The CDR3 has 15 residues. The CDR3 bases are TGTGCCAGCAGGCCCCCGGGACAGGGGCTGCAGCCCCAGCATTTT. Translating gives CASRPPGQGLQPQHF. The variable domain in full, completed from reference TRBV2 and TRBJ1-5, reads EPEVTQTPSHQVTQMGQEVILRCVPISNHLYFYWYRQILGQKVEFLVSFYNNEISEKSEIFDDQFSVERPDGSNFTLKIRSTKLEDSAMYFCASRPPGQGLQPQHFGDGTRLSIL.

This clone appeared a few times. The chain joins TRBV18 to TRBJ2-7, with 7 bases matching TRBD1. The CDR3 spans 17 residues. Trimming at V came to 1 base and at J to 3 bases, leaving 12 bases not matched to a gene. The V gene's germline CDR1 is KGHSH and CDR2 LQKENI. The CDR3 protein is CASSPQTDRSSIYEQYF. Written as DNA, the CDR3 is TGTGCCAGCTCACCACAGACGGACAGGAGTTCGATCTACGAGCAGTACTTC.

V usage is TRBV27 and J usage is TRBJ2-7; D unclear. CDR1 MNHEY and CDR2 SMNVEV come from the germline V gene (reference sequence). The V gene lost 0 bases and the J gene lost 5 bases, with 14 bases spanning the gap. This CDR3 has 15 amino acids. The CDR3: CASSLSTLPGNEQYF. The CDR3 coding sequence is TGTGCCAGCAGTTTATCGACACTCCCCGGCAACGAGCAGTACTTC.

Only a few counts were recorded for this clone. V usage is TRBV6-2 or TRBV6-3 and J usage is TRBJ1-1, with D possibly TRBD1 on 6 matching bases. Deletions cut 3 bases from V and 1 base from J, with 15 bases between. Germline lookup yields CDR1 MNHEY and CDR2 SVGEGT. The CDR3 has 16 residues. The CDR3 nucleotides are TGTGCCAGCAGTTATATAACAGGGTCGCGGAACACTGAAGCTTTCTTT. Its translation: CASSYITGSRNTEAFF.

The gene calls are TRBV5-5 and TRBJ1-3; D possibly corresponds to TRBD1 (6 bases). The germline gives CDR1 SGHKS, CDR2 YYEKEE (reference sequence). The CDR3 totals 12 residues. V lost 0 bases, J lost 11 bases, and 9 bases lay in between. The CDR3 DNA sequence: TGTGCCAGCAGCTTGGCGGGACATTCCATATATTTT. Translated: CASSLAGHSIYF.

The V call is TRBV28, the J call TRBJ1-1; 9 bases match TRBD1. CDR3 length equals 16 residues. CDR1 is MDHEN and CDR2 is SYDVKM in the germline V gene. J gave up 5 bases and V 2 bases, and 9 bases lay outside the gene matches. The CDR3 sequence is CASSLGTGSGGTEAFF. The CDR3 DNA follows: TGTGCCAGCAGTTTAGGGACAGGGTCGGGGGGGACTGAAGCTTTCTTT. Combining the CDR3 with reference TRBV28 and TRBJ1-1 gives the whole variable domain DVKVTQSSRYLVKRTGEKVFLECVQDMDHENMFWYRQDPGLGLRLIYFSYDVKMKEKGDIPEGYSVSREKKERFSLILESASTNQTSMYLCASSLGTGSGGTEAFFGQGTRLTVV.

This sequence joins TRBV7-8 and TRBJ2-5, with TRBD2 matching over 13 bases. The CDR3 consists of 17 residues. Trimming took 1 base from V and 5 from J; bases not matched to a gene: 7. CDR1 is SGHVS, CDR2 FQNEAQ, per germline. CDR3 in amino acids: CASSLGRTSGGAETQYF. The CDR3 region has the DNA TGTGCCAGCAGCTTAGGCCGTACTAGCGGGGGGGCGGAGACCCAGTACTTC. Looking up the rest from reference TRBV7-8 and TRBJ2-5 gives the full variable domain: GAGVSQSPRYKVAKRGQDVALRCDPISGHVSLFWYQQALGQGPEFLTYFQNEAQLDKSGLPSDRFFAERPEGSVSTLKIQRTQQEDSAVYLCASSLGRTSGGAETQYFGPGTRLLVL.

In the case of this clone: A much larger clone sits a single nucleotide away, making a read error possible. Different DNA sequences within this sample yield the same CDR3. The chain carries TRBV19 and TRBJ2-7; TRBD2 might be the D (6 bases). CDR3 size: 14 residues. CDR1 and CDR2 (germline): LNHDA, SQIVND (reference sequence). Here the CDR3 DNA reads TGCGCCAGTAGTGCGGGGCTAAGCTCCTACGAGCAGTACTTC. This translates into CASSAGLSSYEQYF.

The rearrangement uses TRBV10-1 and TRBJ1-1, with D maybe TRBD1 (5 bases). With 5 bases removed from V and 3 bases from J, the gap between germline ends came to 10 bases. The CDR3 extends over 13 amino acids. Germline CDR1 reads WNHNN; CDR2 reads SYGVQD (reference sequence). CDR3 in amino acids: CASSPGTYTEAFF. The CDR3 DNA reads TGCGCCAGCAGTCCGGGGACTTACACTGAAGCTTTCTTT.

The chain uses TRBV5-1 and TRBJ1-2; 9 bases agree with TRBD1. Trimming took 4 bases from V and 4 from J; bases not matched to a gene: 11. Germline V gene sequence: CDR1 SGHRS, CDR2 YFSETQ. This CDR3 comprises 16 residues. This chain's CDR3 is CASSPDPDRGFYGYTF. The CDR3 DNA is TGCGCCAGCAGCCCCGACCCGGACAGGGGATTCTATGGCTACACCTTC.

The CDR3 DNA is TGTGCCAGCAGCTCTGACGGAGAGAACACTGAAGCTTTCTTT. Translation gives CASSSDGENTEAFF. The gene calls are TRBV7-2 and TRBJ1-1, with unresolved D. The V and J ends lost 4 bases and 1 base respectively, with 10 bases between them. CDR3 length: 14 residues. The germline CDR1 and CDR2 sequences are SGHTA and FQGNSA.

The V gene is TRBV5-4, the J gene TRBJ2-3, with TRBD1 identical over 7 bases. The germline CDR1 and CDR2 sequences are SGHNT and YYREEE (reference sequence). This CDR3 contains 14 residues. The trim removed 2 bases at V and 4 bases at J, leaving 4 bases unmatched. CDR3 amino acids: CASSLKGAADTQYF. The CDR3 DNA is TGTGCCAGCAGCTTAAAGGGGGCGGCAGATACGCAGTATTTT.

CDR3 nucleotides: TGTGCCAGCATTCAAAGCCGACAGGGTCCGACAGAAGCTTTCTTT. It encodes CASIQSRQGPTEAFF. J is TRBJ1-1 and V is TRBV7-9; 7 bases agree with TRBD1. Trimming took 7 bases from V and 8 from J; bases not matched to a gene: 16. The CDR3 is 15 residues long. Germline CDR1 is SEHNR and CDR2 is FQNEAQ (reference sequence).

The chain recombines TRBV5-1 with TRBJ1-2; 8 bases are shared with TRBD1. The CDR3 extends over 14 amino acids. Germline V gene sequence: CDR1 SGHRS, CDR2 YFSETQ. V was clipped by 2 bases and J by 7 bases; unmatched bases: 7. Here the CDR3 DNA reads TGCGCCAGCAGCTTTGGGGAAGACAGGGGTGGCTACACCTTC. Its protein product is CASSFGEDRGGYTF.

This chain connects TRBV27 to TRBJ2-4, with D unclear. Germline loops: CDR1 MNHEY, CDR2 SMNVEV (reference sequence). Trimming removed 5 bases at V and 6 bases at J, with 8 bases between. This CDR3 has 12 amino acids. Written as DNA, the CDR3 is TGTGCCAGCAGTCCATCGGGAAACATTCAGTACTTC. It translates to CASSPSGNIQYF.

J is TRBJ1-1 and V is TRBV5-6; unclear D gene. CDR1 and CDR2 from the germline V gene are SGHDT and YYEEEE. The CDR3 sequence is 12 residues long. Between the trimmed V and J ends, which lost 1 base and 2 bases, there was a span of 3 bases. The CDR3 reads CASSLHNTEAFF. The CDR3 nucleotides read TGTGCCAGCAGCTTGCATAACACTGAAGCTTTCTTT.

This chain joins TRBV5-1 and TRBJ2-3; 12 bases match TRBD2. V lost 2 bases and J lost 2; bases outside the gene matches: 9. Germline CDR1 reads SGHRS; CDR2 reads YFSETQ. This CDR3 region has 18 residues. DNA for the CDR3: TGCGCCAGCAGCTTAGGGACTAGCGGGCCCCAAGTCACAGATACGCAGTATTTT. Its translation is CASSLGTSGPQVTDTQYF.

A few counts support this clone. J is TRBJ1-6 and V is TRBV2, with 7 bases aligning to TRBD1. Looked up from germline, CDR1 is SNHLY and CDR2 is FYNNEI. V dropped 5 bases and J dropped 9; count of bases not matched to a gene: 7. The CDR3 is made up of 14 amino acids. This CDR3 is CASSFDRVRSPLHF. The DNA of the CDR3 is TGTGCCAGCAGTTTTGACAGGGTGCGTTCACCCCTCCACTTT. Filled out from reference TRBV2 and TRBJ1-6, the complete variable domain reads EPEVTQTPSHQVTQMGQEVILRCVPISNHLYFYWYRQILGQKVEFLVSFYNNEISEKSEIFDDQFSVERPDGSNFTLKIRSTKLEDSAMYFCASSFDRVRSPLHFGNGTRLTVT.

The chain combines TRBV5-1 with TRBJ1-1; possibly TRBD1 for D (6 bases). This CDR3 spans 12 amino acids. Germline CDR1 and CDR2: SGHRS and YFSETQ. Trimming stripped 4 bases from V and 8 bases from J, with 12 bases between. CDR3 sequence: CASSGDIDEAFF. CDR3 coding DNA: TGCGCCAGCAGCGGGGACATTGACGAAGCTTTCTTT.

The V call is TRBV5-4, the J call TRBJ2-3; D unclear. With 0 bases removed from V and 0 bases from J, the gap between germline ends came to 8 bases. The germline gives CDR1 SGHNT, CDR2 YYREEE (reference sequence). The length of the CDR3 is 15 residues. CDR3 in amino acids: CASSLGSLSTDTQYF. Written as DNA, the CDR3 is TGTGCCAGCAGCTTGGGCTCGCTAAGCACAGATACGCAGTATTTT.

Regarding this clone: Different DNA sequences within this sample yield the same CDR3. This chain uses TRBV7-6 with TRBJ2-1, with D perhaps TRBD2 (6 bases). Germline V lookup: CDR1 SGHVS, CDR2 FNYEAQ. This CDR3 has 15 residues. Trimming removed 2 bases from V and 1 base from J, with 9 bases in between. The chain's CDR3 is CASSLSGGSYNEQFF. The CDR3 DNA is TGTGCCAGCAGCTTAAGTGGGGGGTCCTACAATGAGCAGTTCTTC.

This chain uses TRBV11-2 with TRBJ1-2, with D unresolved. This CDR3 comprises 14 residues. CDR1 and CDR2 (germline): SGHAT, FQNNGV. V was trimmed by 4 bases and J by 5 bases, leaving 14 bases between them. The CDR3 reads CASSSREDTYGYTF. In DNA form, the CDR3 reads TGTGCCAGCAGCTCCCGGGAAGACACTTATGGCTACACCTTC.

The V gene is TRBV30, the J gene TRBJ1-5, with a possible D match to TRBD1 (6 bases). V was clipped by 2 bases and J by 7 bases, with 18 bases between them. CDR3 size: 15 residues. Germline-derived CDR1 and CDR2 are GTSNPN and SVGIG (reference sequence). The CDR3 bases are TGTGCCTGGAGTCCCGCCGTACAGGGAGGGCAGCCCCAGCATTTT. It encodes CAWSPAVQGGQPQHF.

This chain connects TRBV7-2 to TRBJ2-7, with D possibly matching TRBD2 (5 bases). CDR1 SGHTA and CDR2 FQGNSA come from the germline V gene. This CDR3 spans 17 amino acids. V lost 0 bases and J lost 0, with 15 bases in between. The CDR3 sequence: CASSLAARTPSSYEQYF. CDR3 coding DNA: TGTGCCAGCAGCTTAGCGGCACGGACTCCGAGCTCCTACGAGCAGTACTTC.

The rearrangement joins TRBV29-1 to TRBJ2-3; possible D gene TRBD1, 5 bases. Trimming cost V 3 bases and J 2 bases, with 12 bases left between them. Germline V gene sequence: CDR1 SQVTM, CDR2 ANQGSEA. The CDR3 is 14 amino acids. The CDR3 DNA sequence: TGCAGCGTTGAGGGGCCGGGCCTCACAGATACGCAGTATTTT. Protein product: CSVEGPGLTDTQYF.

The chain employs TRBV7-9 and TRBJ2-5; D is perhaps TRBD1 (6 bases). The CDR3 runs to 16 residues. CDR1 is SEHNR and CDR2 is FQNEAQ in the germline V gene (reference sequence). Trimming cost V 0 bases and J 3 bases, with 14 bases left between them. CDR3 protein: CASSLAGAMGEETQYF. CDR3 bases: TGTGCCAGCAGCTTAGCGGGGGCTATGGGGGAAGAGACCCAGTACTTC.